This paragraph reports one TCR beta chain. Its antigen is unidentified. The data were taken from a study of shared clonotypes between healthy human individuals. Study-level findings and limits: Sharing across four donors was highest in naive CD4 (roughly 5%) and lowest in memory CD8 (approximately 0.4%).

CD45RO-negative cells were positively selected for CCR7, leaving out terminally differentiated effector memory CD45RA+ cells. Trimming shortened V by 4 bases and J by 3 bases, and 16 bases separated the two germline ends. The CDR3 contains 16 residues. Germline loops: CDR1 WNHNN, CDR2 SYGVQD (reference sequence). This table comes from immunoSEQ multiplex PCR, and its TCRdb copy is limited to in-frame clones, with some not included. The profile shows 2 million to 2.5 million clones, about 95% of them singletons. The clonotype comes from a young man in good health. The chain is built from TRBV10-1 and TRBJ2-1, with D tentatively TRBD2 (5 bases). Sequences were obtained from naive CD8+ T cells sorted from blood. For the CDR3, the DNA is TGCGCCAGCAGTGGTTCGGGCGGGCTAAACTACAATGAGCAGTTCTTC. Its translation is CASSGSGGLNYNEQFF.